The present T cell receptor beta chain was sequenced within a study of blood T cell repertoires in COVID-19. This CDR3 has 12 amino acids. V was pared by 1 base and J by 3 bases, with 4 bases between. Germline loops: CDR1 GTSNPN, CDR2 SVGIG (reference sequence). TCRdb's table, derived via immunoSEQ multiplex PCR, lists solely in-frame clones and lacks some. This sample has some 300,000 clones, with roughly 88% found just once. What was sequenced was peripheral blood. The origin of this receptor is a woman in her twenties or thirties who had recovered from COVID-19. The chain carries TRBV30 and TRBJ2-1; D gene ambiguous. The CDR3 region is CAWSANYNEQFF. CDR3 sequence (DNA): TGTGCCTGGAGTGCCAACTACAATGAGCAGTTCTTC.